This T cell receptor beta chain is from a study of T cell repertoires in cytomegalovirus infection. Study-wide context: Both a matching HLA type and CMV infection were indicated by public TCR beta signatures. Study-level results: Summed frequency of shared TCR beta families picked out CMV carriers who also had the relevant HLA. Across the ex vivo response, the dominant clonotypes were HLA-C-restricted CMV-specific TCR beta clonotypes.

TCRdb passed the reads through MiXCR, listing each CDR3 protein once. The data show roughly 110,000 distinct CDR3 sequences, about 9.5% seen once. Note on this clonotype: Antigen specificity is unknown.

The germline CDR1 and CDR2 sequences are LGHNA and YSLEER. This CDR3 is 19 amino acids long. The trim removed 3 bases at V and 0 bases at J, leaving 14 bases unmatched. Sequences were obtained from PBMCs, sequenced either directly or after in vitro stimulation (not recorded which). The TCR originated in a human donor in good health (CMV status not recorded). Some clones in this sample may be carry-over from other donors' samples. This chain joins TRBV4-3 and TRBJ2-1, with 7 bases identical to TRBD2. CDR3 bases: TGCGCCAGCAGCCACTCAGCCCCAACTGGCGGGAGCTCCTACAATGAGCAGTTCTTC. It specifies CASSHSAPTGGSSYNEQFF.